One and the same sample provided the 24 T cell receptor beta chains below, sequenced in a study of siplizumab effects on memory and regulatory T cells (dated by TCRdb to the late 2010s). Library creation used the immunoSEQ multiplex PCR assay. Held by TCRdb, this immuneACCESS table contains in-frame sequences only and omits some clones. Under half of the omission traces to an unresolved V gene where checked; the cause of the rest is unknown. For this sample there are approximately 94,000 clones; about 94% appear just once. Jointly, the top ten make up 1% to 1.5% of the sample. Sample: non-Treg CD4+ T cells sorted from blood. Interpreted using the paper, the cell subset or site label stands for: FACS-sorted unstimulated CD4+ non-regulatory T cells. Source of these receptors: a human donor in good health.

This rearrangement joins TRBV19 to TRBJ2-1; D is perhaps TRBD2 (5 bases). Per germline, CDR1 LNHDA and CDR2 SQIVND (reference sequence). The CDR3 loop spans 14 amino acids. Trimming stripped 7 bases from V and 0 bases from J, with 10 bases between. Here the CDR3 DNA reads TGTGCCAGTACAGCCGCGGGCTCCTACAATGAGCAGTTCTTC. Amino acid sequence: CASTAAGSYNEQFF.

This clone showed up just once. The CDR3 coding sequence is TGTGCCAGCTCACCACTCAGTTCGAGTCGTATTCGGAGAGGGAGGCCCTACAATGAGCAGTTCTTC. Translating gives CASSPLSSSRIRRGRPYNEQFF. J is TRBJ2-1 and V is TRBV18; a weak D match, TRBD2 (6 bases). The CDR3 runs to 22 residues. Germline V gene data show CDR1 as KGHSH and CDR2 as LQKENI. V was shortened by 1 base and J by 2 bases, with 30 bases between the two germline ends.

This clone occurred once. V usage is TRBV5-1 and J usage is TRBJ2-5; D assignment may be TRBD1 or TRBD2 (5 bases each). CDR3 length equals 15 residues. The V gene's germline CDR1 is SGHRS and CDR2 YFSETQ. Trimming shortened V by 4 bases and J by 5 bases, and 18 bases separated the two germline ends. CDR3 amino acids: CASSPETRGRETQYF. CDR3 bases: TGCGCCAGCAGCCCCGAAACGAGGGGCCGTGAGACCCAGTACTTC.

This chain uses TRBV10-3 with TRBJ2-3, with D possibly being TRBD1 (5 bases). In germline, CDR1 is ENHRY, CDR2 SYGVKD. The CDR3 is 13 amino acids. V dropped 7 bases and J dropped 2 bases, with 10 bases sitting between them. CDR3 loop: CAITRAITDTQYF. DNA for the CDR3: TGTGCCATCACCAGGGCTATCACAGATACGCAGTATTTT.

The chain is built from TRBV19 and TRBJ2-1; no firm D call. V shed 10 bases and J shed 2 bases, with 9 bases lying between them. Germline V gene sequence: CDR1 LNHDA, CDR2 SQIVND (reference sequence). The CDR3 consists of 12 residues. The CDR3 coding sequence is TGTGCCATCTCTTCCCCCTACAATGAGCAGTTCTTC. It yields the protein CAISSPYNEQFF.

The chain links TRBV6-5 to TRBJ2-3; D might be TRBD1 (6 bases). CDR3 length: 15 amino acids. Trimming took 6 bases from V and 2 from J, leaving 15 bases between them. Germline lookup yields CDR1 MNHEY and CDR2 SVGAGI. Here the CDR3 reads CASSPRGSSTDTQYF. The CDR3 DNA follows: TGTGCCAGCAGCCCTAGGGGGTCGTCCACAGATACGCAGTATTTT.

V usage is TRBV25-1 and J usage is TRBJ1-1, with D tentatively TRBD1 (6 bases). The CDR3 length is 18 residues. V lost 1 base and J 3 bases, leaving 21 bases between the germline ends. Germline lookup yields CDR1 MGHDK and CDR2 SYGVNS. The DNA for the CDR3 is TGTGCCAGCAGTGAATCGGGGGGGCCTTACATACGGGACACTGAAGCTTTCTTT. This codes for CASSESGGPYIRDTEAFF.

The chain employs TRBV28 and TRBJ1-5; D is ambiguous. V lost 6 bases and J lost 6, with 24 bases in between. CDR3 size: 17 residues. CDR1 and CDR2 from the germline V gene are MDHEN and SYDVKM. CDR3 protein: CASSPLKSSPGSQPQHF. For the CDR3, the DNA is TGTGCCAGCAGCCCGCTTAAGTCCTCCCCTGGGAGTCAGCCCCAGCATTTT.

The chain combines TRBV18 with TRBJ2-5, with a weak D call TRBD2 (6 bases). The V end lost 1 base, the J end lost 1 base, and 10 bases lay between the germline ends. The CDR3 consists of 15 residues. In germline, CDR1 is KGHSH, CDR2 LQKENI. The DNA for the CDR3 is TGTGCCAGCTCACCACTAGCGGCTTCCCAAGAGACCCAGTACTTC. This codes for CASSPLAASQETQYF.

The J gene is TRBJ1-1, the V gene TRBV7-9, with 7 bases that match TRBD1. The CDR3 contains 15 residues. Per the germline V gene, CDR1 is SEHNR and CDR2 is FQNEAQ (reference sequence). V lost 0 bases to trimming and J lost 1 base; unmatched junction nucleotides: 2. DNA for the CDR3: TGTGCCAGCAGCTTAGCTGACAGGGAGAACACTGAAGCTTTCTTT. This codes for CASSLADRENTEAFF.

This CDR3 is CASSREAGGRTGELFF. The DNA of the CDR3 is TGTGCCAGCTCACGGGAGGCAGGGGGACGGACCGGGGAGCTGTTTTTT. V is TRBV2 and J is TRBJ2-2; perhaps D is TRBD1 or TRBD2 (7 bases each). The V and J ends lost 8 bases and 5 bases respectively, with 21 bases between them. Per germline, CDR1 SNHLY and CDR2 FYNNEI. This CDR3 has 16 amino acids.

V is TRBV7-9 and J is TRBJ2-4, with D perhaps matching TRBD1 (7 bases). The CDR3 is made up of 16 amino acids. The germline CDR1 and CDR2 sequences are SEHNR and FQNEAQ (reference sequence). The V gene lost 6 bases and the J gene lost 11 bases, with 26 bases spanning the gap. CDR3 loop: CASSVEQGLARALQYF. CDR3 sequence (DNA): TGTGCCAGCAGTGTTGAACAGGGGCTAGCGCGAGCGCTTCAGTACTTC.

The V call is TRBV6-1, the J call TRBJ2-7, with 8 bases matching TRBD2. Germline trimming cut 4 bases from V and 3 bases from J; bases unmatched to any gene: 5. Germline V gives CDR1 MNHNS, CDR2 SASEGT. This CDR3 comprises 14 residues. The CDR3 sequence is CASSAQREFYEQYF. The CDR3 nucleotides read TGTGCCAGCAGTGCCCAGCGGGAGTTCTACGAGCAGTACTTC.

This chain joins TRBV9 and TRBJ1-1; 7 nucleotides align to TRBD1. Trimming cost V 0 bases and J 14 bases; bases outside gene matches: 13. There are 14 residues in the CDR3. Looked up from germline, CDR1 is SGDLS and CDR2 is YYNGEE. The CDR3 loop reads CASSVVGRGGKLFF. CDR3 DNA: TGTGCCAGCAGCGTAGTTGGCAGGGGGGGAAAATTATTCTTT. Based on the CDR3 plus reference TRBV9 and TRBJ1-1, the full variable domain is DSGVTQTPKHLITATGQRVTLRCSPRSGDLSVYWYQQSLDQGLQFLIQYYNGEERAKGNILERFSAQQFPDLHSELNLSSLELGDSALYFCASSVVGRGGKLFFGQGTRLTVV.

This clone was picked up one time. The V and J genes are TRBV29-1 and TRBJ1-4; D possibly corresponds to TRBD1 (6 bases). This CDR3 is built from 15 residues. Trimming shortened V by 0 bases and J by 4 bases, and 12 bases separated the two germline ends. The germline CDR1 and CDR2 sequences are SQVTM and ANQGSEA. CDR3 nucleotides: TGCAGCGTTGAAGATCTCCTAGGGGGTAATGAAAAACTGTTTTTT. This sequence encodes CSVEDLLGGNEKLFF.

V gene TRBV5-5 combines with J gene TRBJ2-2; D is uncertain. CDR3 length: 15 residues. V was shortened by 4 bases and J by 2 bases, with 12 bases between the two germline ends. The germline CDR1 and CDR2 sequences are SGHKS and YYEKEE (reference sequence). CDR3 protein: CASSNGPTNTGELFF. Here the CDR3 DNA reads TGTGCCAGCAGCAACGGGCCCACCAACACCGGGGAGCTGTTTTTT.

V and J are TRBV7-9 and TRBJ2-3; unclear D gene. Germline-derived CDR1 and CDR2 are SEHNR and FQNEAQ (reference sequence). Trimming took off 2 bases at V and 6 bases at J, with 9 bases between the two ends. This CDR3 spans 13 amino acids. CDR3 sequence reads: CASSLRHADTQYF. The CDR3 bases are TGTGCCAGCAGCTTACGTCATGCCGATACGCAGTATTTT.

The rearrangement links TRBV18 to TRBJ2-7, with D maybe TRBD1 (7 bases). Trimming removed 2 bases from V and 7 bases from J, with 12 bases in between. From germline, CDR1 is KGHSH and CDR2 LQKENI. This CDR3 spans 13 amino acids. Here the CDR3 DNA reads TGTGCCAGCTCACCAGAGGGGGCGGGGGAGCAGTACTTC. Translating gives CASSPEGAGEQYF. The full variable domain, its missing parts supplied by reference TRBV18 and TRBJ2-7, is NAGVMQNPRHLVRRRGQEARLRCSPMKGHSHVYWYRQLPEEGLKFMVYLQKENIIDESGMPKERFSAEFPKEGPSILRIQQVVRGDSAAYFCASSPEGAGEQYFGPGTRLTVT.

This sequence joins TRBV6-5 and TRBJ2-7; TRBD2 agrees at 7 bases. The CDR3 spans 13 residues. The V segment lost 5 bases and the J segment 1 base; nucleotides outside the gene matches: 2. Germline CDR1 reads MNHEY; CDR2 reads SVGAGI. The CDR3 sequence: CASSREASYEQYF. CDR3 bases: TGTGCCAGCAGTCGGGAGGCTTCCTACGAGCAGTACTTC.

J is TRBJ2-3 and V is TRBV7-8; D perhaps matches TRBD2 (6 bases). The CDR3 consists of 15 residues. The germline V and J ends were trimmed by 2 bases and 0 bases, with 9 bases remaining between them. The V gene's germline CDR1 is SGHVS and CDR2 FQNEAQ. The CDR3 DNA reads TGTGCCAGCAGCTTAATCGCGGGGAGCACAGATACGCAGTATTTT. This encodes CASSLIAGSTDTQYF.

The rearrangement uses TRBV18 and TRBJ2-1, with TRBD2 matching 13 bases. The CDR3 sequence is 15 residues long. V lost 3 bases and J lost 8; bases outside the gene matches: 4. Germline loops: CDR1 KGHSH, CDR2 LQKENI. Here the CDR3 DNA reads TGTGCCAGCTCACCCCGGACTAGCGGGAGTGATGAGCAGTTCTTC. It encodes CASSPRTSGSDEQFF.

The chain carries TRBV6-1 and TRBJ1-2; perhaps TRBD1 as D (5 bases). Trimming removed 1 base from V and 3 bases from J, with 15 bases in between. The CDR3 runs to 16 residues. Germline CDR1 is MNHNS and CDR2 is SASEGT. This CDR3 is CASSEVDSRDDYGYTF. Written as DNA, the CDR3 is TGTGCCAGCAGTGAAGTTGACAGCCGAGACGACTATGGCTACACCTTC.

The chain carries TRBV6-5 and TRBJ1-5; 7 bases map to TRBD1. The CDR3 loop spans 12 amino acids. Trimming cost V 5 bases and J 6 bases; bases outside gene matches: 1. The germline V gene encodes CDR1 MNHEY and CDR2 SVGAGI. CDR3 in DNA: TGTGCCAGCAGTACAGGGGTTCAGCCCCAGCATTTT. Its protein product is CASSTGVQPQHF.

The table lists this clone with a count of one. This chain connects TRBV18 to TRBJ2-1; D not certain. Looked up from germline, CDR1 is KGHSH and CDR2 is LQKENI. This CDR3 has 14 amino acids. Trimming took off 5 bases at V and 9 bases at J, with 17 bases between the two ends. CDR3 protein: CASSSSQDRTEQFF. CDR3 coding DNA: TGTGCCAGCTCAAGCAGTCAGGATCGGACTGAGCAGTTCTTC. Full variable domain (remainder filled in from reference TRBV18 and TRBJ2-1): NAGVMQNPRHLVRRRGQEARLRCSPMKGHSHVYWYRQLPEEGLKFMVYLQKENIIDESGMPKERFSAEFPKEGPSILRIQQVVRGDSAAYFCASSSSQDRTEQFFGPGTRLTVL.